Following are 9 T cell receptor beta chains from one sample sequenced in a study of OX40 agonist ivuxolimab in advanced cancers. Libraries were constructed by the immunoSEQ multiplex PCR assay. Not all clones reach the TCRdb copy of this immuneACCESS table, which keeps in-frame sequences only. Checked studies attribute under half of the gap to unresolved V genes and leave the rest unexplained. Within this sample are 3,100 or so clones, with about two thirds of them counted one time only. Clones ranked in the top ten supply around 23% of the sample. The sequencing here drew on CD4+ or CD8+ T cells sorted from blood, taken in a trial of the OX40 agonist ivuxolimab. Receptors were obtained from an adult with an advanced solid tumor such as melanoma, head and neck, liver or kidney cancer.

V is TRBV13 and J is TRBJ2-7; D may be TRBD1 or TRBD2 (5 bases each). Trimming took off 0 bases at V and 5 bases at J, with 20 bases between the two ends. There are 17 residues in the CDR3. Germline V CDR1 and CDR2: PRHDT, FYEKMQ (reference sequence). The CDR3 here is CASSLGGEGHLNNEQYF. The DNA of the CDR3 is TGTGCCAGCAGCTTAGGGGGTGAGGGGCACCTAAACAACGAGCAGTACTTC.

This rearrangement joins TRBV7-8 to TRBJ1-2, with 9 bases fitting TRBD1. Germline trimming cut 1 base from V and 8 bases from J; bases unmatched to any gene: 5. The germline V gene has CDR1 SGHVS and CDR2 FQNEAQ. The CDR3 loop spans 14 amino acids. CDR3 coding DNA: TGTGCCAGCAGCTTAGATGGACAGGGGTACGGCTACACCTTC. Translation: CASSLDGQGYGYTF.

The rearrangement joins TRBV28 to TRBJ1-1; D may be TRBD1 (5 bases). This CDR3 spans 15 amino acids. Germline assignment: CDR1 MDHEN and CDR2 SYDVKM. V lost 1 base and J lost 3, with 12 bases in between. The CDR3 spells CASSLFRGVDTEAFF. As DNA, the CDR3 is TGTGCCAGCAGTTTATTCCGGGGGGTGGACACTGAAGCTTTCTTT.

The chain is built from TRBV4-2 and TRBJ2-7; D gene uncertain. Trimming stripped 1 base from V and 1 base from J, with 2 bases between. Germline assignment: CDR1 LGHNA and CDR2 YNFKEQ. The CDR3 length is 12 residues. The CDR3 DNA reads TGTGCCAGCAGCCAAGGATCCTACGAGCAGTACTTC. Translation gives CASSQGSYEQYF.

The V gene is TRBV27, the J gene TRBJ1-2; D gene unclear. Trimming pared 0 bases from V and 2 bases from J, leaving 16 bases between. CDR3 length equals 17 residues. Germline-derived CDR1 and CDR2 are MNHEY and SMNVEV (reference sequence). This CDR3 is CASSLSAGYGENYGYTF. CDR3 DNA sequence: TGTGCCAGCAGTTTATCGGCGGGCTACGGGGAAAACTATGGCTACACCTTC.

The V call is TRBV6-4, the J call TRBJ2-1; 14 bases fit TRBD2. Germline V gene data show CDR1 as MRHNA and CDR2 as SNTAGT. V gave up 5 bases and J gave up 5 bases; unmatched junction bases: 2. CDR3 size: 15 residues. The CDR3 sequence: CASSPGLAGDNEQFF. DNA for the CDR3: TGTGCCAGCAGTCCGGGACTAGCGGGAGACAATGAGCAGTTCTTC.

This sequence joins TRBV7-8 and TRBJ1-2; perhaps TRBD1 as D (5 bases). The V gene's germline CDR1 is SGHVS and CDR2 FQNEAQ. Deletions cut 4 bases from V and 4 bases from J, with 19 bases between. This CDR3 has 16 amino acids. The CDR3 coding sequence is TGTGCCAGCAGCTCCTGGATGGAGTGGGACGGCTATGGCTACACCTTC. Amino acid sequence: CASSSWMEWDGYGYTF.

This chain connects TRBV6-1 to TRBJ2-5; 8 bases fit TRBD1. The DNA end is a closer match to TRBJ2-7, so the J assignment may be wrong. This CDR3 is built from 13 residues. The V gene's germline CDR1 is MNHNS and CDR2 SASEGT. This CDR3 is CASRRTGSHEQYF. For the CDR3, the DNA is TGTGCCAGCAGGCGGACAGGGTCCCACGAGCAGTACTTC.

The chain joins TRBV15 to TRBJ2-7; TRBD2 is a possible D gene (6 bases). Trimming stripped 1 base from V and 5 bases from J, with 15 bases between. Germline V gives CDR1 LNHNV, CDR2 YYDKDF (reference sequence). The CDR3 totals 15 residues. The CDR3 loop reads CATSRAGEGADEQYF. For the CDR3, the DNA is TGTGCCACCAGCAGAGCGGGGGAAGGAGCGGACGAGCAGTACTTC.